This T cell receptor beta chain was observed in a study of shared clonotypes between healthy human individuals. As to this clone: This CDR3 is also generated by other DNA sequences in the sample.

Profiling relied on immunoSEQ multiplex PCR, and the TCRdb table lists in-frame clones only, not all of them. The repertoire includes under 1,100,000 clones, under 80% of them detected once, and 1.5% sits in the top ten. The CDR3 sequence is 14 residues long. Germline values: CDR1 SGHDT, CDR2 YYEEEE. Trimming shortened V by 0 bases and J by 0 bases, and 4 bases separated the two germline ends. Sequenced: memory CD4+ T cells sorted from blood. The subset was: CD45RA-negative fraction. The gene calls are TRBV5-6 and TRBJ2-4; no definite D call. This receptor was obtained from a man younger than 35 in good health. Written as DNA, the CDR3 is TGTGCCAGCAGCTTGGGTCTAGCCAAAAACATTCAGTACTTC. Translated: CASSLGLAKNIQYF.